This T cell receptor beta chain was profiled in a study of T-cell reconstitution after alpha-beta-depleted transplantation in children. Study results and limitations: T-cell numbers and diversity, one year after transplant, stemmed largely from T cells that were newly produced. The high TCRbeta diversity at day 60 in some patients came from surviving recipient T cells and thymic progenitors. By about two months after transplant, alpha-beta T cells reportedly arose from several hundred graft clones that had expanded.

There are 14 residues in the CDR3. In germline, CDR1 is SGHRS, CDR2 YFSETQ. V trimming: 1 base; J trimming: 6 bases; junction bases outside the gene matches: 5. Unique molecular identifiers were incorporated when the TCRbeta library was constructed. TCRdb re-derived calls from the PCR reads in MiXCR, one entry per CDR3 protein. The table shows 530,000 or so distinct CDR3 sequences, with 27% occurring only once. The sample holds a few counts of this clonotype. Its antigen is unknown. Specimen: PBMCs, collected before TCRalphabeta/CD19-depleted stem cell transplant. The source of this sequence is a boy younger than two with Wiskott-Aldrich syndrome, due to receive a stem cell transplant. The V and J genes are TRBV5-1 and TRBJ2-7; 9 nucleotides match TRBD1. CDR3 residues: CASSLKGQGGEQYF. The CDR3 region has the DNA TGCGCCAGCAGCTTGAAGGGACAGGGAGGCGAGCAGTACTTC.